This note documents a single TCR beta chain sequence. The data were produced by immunoSEQ multiplex PCR, yet TCRdb's version contains in-frame clones alone and is incomplete. This sample has approximately 75,000 clones, with approximately 97% found just once. This specimen belongs to a study of technical replicates of blood from a handful of donors. This clonotype originated in a human donor in good health. The source material was T cells isolated from PBMCs.

CDR3 residues: CASSVVTGNTGELFF. CDR3 bases: TGTGCCAGCAGCGTAGTCACCGGGAACACCGGGGAGCTGTTTTTT. This chain connects TRBV9 to TRBJ2-2; unclear D gene. V was cut by 0 bases and J by 1 base, with 7 bases left in between. The CDR3 sequence is 15 residues long. CDR1 is SGDLS and CDR2 is YYNGEE in the germline V gene. The full variable domain, with the rest looked up from reference TRBV9 and TRBJ2-2, is DSGVTQTPKHLITATGQRVTLRCSPRSGDLSVYWYQQSLDQGLQFLIQYYNGEERAKGNILERFSAQQFPDLHSELNLSSLELGDSALYFCASSVVTGNTGELFFGEGSRLTVL.